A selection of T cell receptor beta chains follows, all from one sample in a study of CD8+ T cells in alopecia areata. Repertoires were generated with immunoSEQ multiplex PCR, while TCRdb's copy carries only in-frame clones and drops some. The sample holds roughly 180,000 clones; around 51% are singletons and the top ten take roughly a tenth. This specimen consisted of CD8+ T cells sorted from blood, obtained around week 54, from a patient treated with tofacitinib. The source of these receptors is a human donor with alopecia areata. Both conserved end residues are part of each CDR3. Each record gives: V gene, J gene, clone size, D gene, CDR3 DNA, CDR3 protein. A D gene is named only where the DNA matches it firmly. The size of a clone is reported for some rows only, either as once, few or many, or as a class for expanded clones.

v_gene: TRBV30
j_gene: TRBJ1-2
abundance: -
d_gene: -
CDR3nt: TGTGCCTGGAGTACGGACCCCAAGGACTATGGCTACACCTTC
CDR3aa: CAWSTDPKDYGYTF

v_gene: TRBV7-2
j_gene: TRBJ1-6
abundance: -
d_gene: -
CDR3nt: TGTGCCAGCAGCTTAACGGTGACAGGCGTCGCGCCCCTCCACTTT
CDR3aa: CASSLTVTGVAPLHF

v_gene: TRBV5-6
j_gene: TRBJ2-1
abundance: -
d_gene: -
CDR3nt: TGTGCCAGCAGCTTGGCCTATGAGCAGTTCTTC
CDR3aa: CASSLAYEQFF

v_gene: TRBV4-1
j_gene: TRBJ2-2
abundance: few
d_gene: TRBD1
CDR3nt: TGCGCCAGCAGAAGGACAGGGGGCAGGACCGGGGAGCTGTTTTTT
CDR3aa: CASRRTGGRTGELFF

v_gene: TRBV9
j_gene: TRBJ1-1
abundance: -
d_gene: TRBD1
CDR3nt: TGTGCCAGCAGCGTAGGAGGGGGCGATGACACTGAAGCTTTCTTT
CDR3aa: CASSVGGGDDTEAFF

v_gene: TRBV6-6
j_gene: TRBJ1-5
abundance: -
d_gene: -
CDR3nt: TGTGCCAGCGTTCGGGGGGTCAGCAATCAGCCCCAGCATTTT
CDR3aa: CASVRGVSNQPQHF

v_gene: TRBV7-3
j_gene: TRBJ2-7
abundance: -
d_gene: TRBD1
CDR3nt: TGTGCCAGCAGCTCGTCCGGGACAGGGTCCTACGAGCAGTACTTC
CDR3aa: CASSSSGTGSYEQYF

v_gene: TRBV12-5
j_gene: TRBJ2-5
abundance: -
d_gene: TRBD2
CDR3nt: TGTGCTAGTGGTTTGGTTCGCGGGGGTACGGGGCAAGAGACCCAGTACTTC
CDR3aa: CASGLVRGGTGQETQYF

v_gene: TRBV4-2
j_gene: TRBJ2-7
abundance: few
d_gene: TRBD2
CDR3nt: TGTGCCAGCAGCCAAGATAGCGGGGGGGCCTACGAGCAGTACTTC
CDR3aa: CASSQDSGGAYEQYF

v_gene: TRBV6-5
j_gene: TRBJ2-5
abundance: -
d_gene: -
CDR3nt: TGTGCCAGCAGTGAAGTAGACGGGGTTGGGACCCAGTACTTC
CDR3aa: CASSEVDGVGTQYF

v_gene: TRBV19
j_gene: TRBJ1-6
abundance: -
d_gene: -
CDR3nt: TGTGCCAGTAGTATTCAAAGATCACCCCTCCACTTT
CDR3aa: CASSIQRSPLHF

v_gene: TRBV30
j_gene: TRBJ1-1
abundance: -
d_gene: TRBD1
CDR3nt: TGTGCCTGGAGTACTACAGGGGGCCAGAACACTGAAGCTTTCTTT
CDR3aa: CAWSTTGGQNTEAFF

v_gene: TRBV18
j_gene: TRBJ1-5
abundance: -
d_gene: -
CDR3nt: TGTGCCAGCTCACCACTACCGCCTGACAGCAATCAGCCCCAGCATTTT
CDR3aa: CASSPLPPDSNQPQHF

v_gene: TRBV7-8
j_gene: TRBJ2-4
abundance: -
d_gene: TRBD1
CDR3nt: TGTGCCAGCAGCATGGACAGGGGAGCCAAAAACATTCAGTACTTC
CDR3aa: CASSMDRGAKNIQYF

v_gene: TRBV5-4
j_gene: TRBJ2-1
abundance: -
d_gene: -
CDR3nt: TGTGCCAGCAGCTTAGGACAGTCCTACAATGAGCAGTTCTTC
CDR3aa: CASSLGQSYNEQFF

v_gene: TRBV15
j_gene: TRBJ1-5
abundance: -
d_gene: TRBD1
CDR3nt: TGTGCCACCAGCAGGAGGGGGCTTGACAATCAGCCCCAGCATTTT
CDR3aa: CATSRRGLDNQPQHF

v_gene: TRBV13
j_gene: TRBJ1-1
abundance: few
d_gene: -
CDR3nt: TGTGCCACCTGCTTCGGGGAATCTGAAGCTTTCTTT
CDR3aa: CATCFGESEAFF

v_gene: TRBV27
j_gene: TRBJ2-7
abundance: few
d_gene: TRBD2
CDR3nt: TGTGCCAGCAGTCCTCAGCGGGGGTCTCCCTACGAGCAGTACTTC
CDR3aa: CASSPQRGSPYEQYF

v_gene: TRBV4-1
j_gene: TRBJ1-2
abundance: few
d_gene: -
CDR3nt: TGCGCCAGCAGCCCCCGGGGAGTCGGCTACACCTTC
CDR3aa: CASSPRGVGYTF

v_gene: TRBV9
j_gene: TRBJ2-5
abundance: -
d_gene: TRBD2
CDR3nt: TGTGCCAGCAGCGGACTTTTAGCGGGGGGGTTCGAGACCCAGTACTTC
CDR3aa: CASSGLLAGGFETQYF

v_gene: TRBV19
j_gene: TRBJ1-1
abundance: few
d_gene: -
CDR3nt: TGTGCCAGTAGTATGGACAAGATCACTGAAGCTTTCTTT
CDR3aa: CASSMDKITEAFF

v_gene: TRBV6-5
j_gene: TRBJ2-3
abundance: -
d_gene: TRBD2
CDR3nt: TGTGCCAGCAGTTCCGGGACTAGCTCTTATTTT
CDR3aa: CASSSGTSSYF

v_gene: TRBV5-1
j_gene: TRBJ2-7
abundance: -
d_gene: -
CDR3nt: TGCGCCAGCAGCTCCCAACCGGACCCCGTCTACGAGCAGTACTTC
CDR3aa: CASSSQPDPVYEQYF

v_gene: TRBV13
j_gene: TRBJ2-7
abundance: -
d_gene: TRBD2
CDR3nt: TGTGCCAGCAGCTCGTCGCGGGGGGAGGACGAGCAGTACTTC
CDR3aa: CASSSSRGEDEQYF

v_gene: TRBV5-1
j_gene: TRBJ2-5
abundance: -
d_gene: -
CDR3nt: TGCGCCAGCAGGAGCCCCGGGGACCAAGAGACCCAGTACTTC
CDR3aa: CASRSPGDQETQYF

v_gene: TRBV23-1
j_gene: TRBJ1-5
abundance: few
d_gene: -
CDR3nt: TGCGCCAGCAGTCGCCAGTCTGCCAGCAATCAGCCCCAGCATTTT
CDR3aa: CASSRQSASNQPQHF

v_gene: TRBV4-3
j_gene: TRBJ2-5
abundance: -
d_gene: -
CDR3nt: TGCGCCAGCAGCCAAGATTTTCAAGAGACCCAGTACTTC
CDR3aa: CASSQDFQETQYF

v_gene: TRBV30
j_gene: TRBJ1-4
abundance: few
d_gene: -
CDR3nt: TGTGCCTGGAGTGTATTTATCGGCCTAGGACGGGAAAAACTGTTTTTT
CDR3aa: CAWSVFIGLGREKLFF

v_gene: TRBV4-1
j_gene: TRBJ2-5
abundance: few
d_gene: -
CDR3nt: TGCGCCAGCAGCCAACGGGGAGGAGAGACCCAGTACTTC
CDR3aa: CASSQRGGETQYF

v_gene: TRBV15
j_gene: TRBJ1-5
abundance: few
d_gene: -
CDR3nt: TGTGCCACCAGCAGAGTCTCCCCCCGGGAGCCCCAGCATTTT
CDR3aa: CATSRVSPREPQHF

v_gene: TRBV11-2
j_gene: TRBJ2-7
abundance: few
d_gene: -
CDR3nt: TGTGCCAGCAGTTCCGAATACGACGCGGCCTACGAGCAGTACTTC
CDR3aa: CASSSEYDAAYEQYF

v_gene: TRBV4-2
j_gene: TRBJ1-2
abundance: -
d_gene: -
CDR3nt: TGTGCCAGCAGCCAAGGGGGGAGCTATGGCTACACCTTC
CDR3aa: CASSQGGSYGYTF

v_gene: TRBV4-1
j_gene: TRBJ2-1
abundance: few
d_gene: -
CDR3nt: TGCGCCAGCAGCCATTTGGGCTACAATGAGCAGTTCTTC
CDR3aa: CASSHLGYNEQFF

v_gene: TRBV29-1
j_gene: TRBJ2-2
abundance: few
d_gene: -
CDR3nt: TGCAGCGTTGAAGATGAGGCGGGTCGAACAAACACCGGGGAGCTGTTTTTT
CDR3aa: CSVEDEAGRTNTGELFF

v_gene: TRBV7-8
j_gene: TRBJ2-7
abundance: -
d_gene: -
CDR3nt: TGTGCCAGCAGCGTCCAGCACCTCTACGAGCAGTACTTC
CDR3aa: CASSVQHLYEQYF

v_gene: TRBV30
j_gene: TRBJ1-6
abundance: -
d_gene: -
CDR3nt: TGTGCCTGGGCAAGTAATTCACCCCTCCACTTT
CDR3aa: CAWASNSPLHF

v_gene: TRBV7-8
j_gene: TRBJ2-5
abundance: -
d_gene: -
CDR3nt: TGTGCCAGCAGCTTCTCAAGGGGATCAGAGACCCAGTACTTC
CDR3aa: CASSFSRGSETQYF

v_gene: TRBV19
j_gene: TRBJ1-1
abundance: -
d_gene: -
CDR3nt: TGTGCCAGTAGTATCCGGGATCTGAACACTGAAGCTTTCTTT
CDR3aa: CASSIRDLNTEAFF

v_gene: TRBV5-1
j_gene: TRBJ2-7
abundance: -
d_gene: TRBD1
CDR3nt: TGCGCCAGCAGCCTATACCCCGGGACAGGGGGATACGAGCAGTACTTC
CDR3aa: CASSLYPGTGGYEQYF

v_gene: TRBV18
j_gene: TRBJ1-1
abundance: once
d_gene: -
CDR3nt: TGTGCCAGCTCACCACCGACAGGACCCGGGGCTGAAGCTTTCTTT
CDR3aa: CASSPPTGPGAEAFF

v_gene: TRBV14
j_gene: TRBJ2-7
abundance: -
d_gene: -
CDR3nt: TGTGCCAGCAGCCACTTAGGGGCTAACGAGCAGTACTTC
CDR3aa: CASSHLGANEQYF

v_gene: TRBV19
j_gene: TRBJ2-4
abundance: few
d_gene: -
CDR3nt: TGTGCCAGTAGTATGGTCTGGAGCTTTGAGGACCCAAAAGACATTCAGTACTTC
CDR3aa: CASSMVWSFEDPKDIQYF

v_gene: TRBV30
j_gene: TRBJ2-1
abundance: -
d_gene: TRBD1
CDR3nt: TGTGCCAGGGACAGGCGGCAGAATGAGCAGTTCTTC
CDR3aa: CARDRRQNEQFF

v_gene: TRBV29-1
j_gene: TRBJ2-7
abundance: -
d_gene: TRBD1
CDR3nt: TGCAGCGCCGAGGGGACAGGGAAGGCCTACGAGCAGTACTTC
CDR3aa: CSAEGTGKAYEQYF

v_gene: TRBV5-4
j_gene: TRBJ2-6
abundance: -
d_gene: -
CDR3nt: TGTGCCAGCAGCGGAAACTTAGGGGAAGCTGGGGCCAACGTCCTGACTTTC
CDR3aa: CASSGNLGEAGANVLTF